Listed below are T cell receptor beta chains from one sample, sequenced in a study of naive and memory T cell subsets. TCRdb re-analysed the 5' RACE reads in MiXCR, keeping a single row per CDR3 protein. Of roughly 30,000 distinct CDR3 sequences in the sample, approximately 15% are singletons; the top ten hold roughly 2.6%. The source of these receptors is a female donor in good health. The CDR3 runs from the conserved cysteine through the conserved F or W. The order of the fields is D gene, clone size, J gene, V gene, CDR3 length, CDR3 DNA, CDR3 protein. The D gene is left open where the match is weak. A row's size may be missing; if present it is once, few, many or a size class.

.,few,TRBJ2-5,TRBV6-5,12,TGTGCCAGCAGGTTGGGGGACGAGACCCAGTACTTC,CASRLGDETQYF
TRBD1,.,TRBJ2-1,TRBV7-3,15,TGTGCCAGCAGCTCAAATAGGGGGCCCCTCCATGAGCAGTTCTTC,CASSSNRGPLHEQFF
.,many,TRBJ2-2,TRBV5-4,16,TGTGCCAGCAGCCAGGAGGTCGTCAGTCCGGCCGGGGAGCTGTTTTTT,CASSQEVVSPAGELFF
TRBD2,.,TRBJ2-3,TRBV7-2,15,TGTGCCAGCAGCCTTAGCGGGGCGCACACAGATACGCAGTATTTT,CASSLSGAHTDTQYF
.,many,TRBJ1-5,TRBV5-1,16,TGCGCCAGCAGCTTGGGGGGTGTTGCAGCTAATCAGCCCCAGCATTTT,CASSLGGVAANQPQHF
.,many,TRBJ2-2,TRBV29-1,13,TGCAGCGTCCGTGGGGCGGCGGGCGGGGAGCTGTTTTTT,CSVRGAAGGELFF
.,few,TRBJ2-1,TRBV6-1,17,TGTGCCAGCAGTGAAAGCGGGCTGGGCCGAGACTACAATGAGCAGTTCTTC,CASSESGLGRDYNEQFF
.,few,TRBJ1-1,TRBV18,13,TGTGCCAGCTCACTGGGTGGGGATACTGAAGCTTTCTTT,CASSLGGDTEAFF
TRBD1,.,TRBJ1-2,TRBV18,17,TGTGCCAGCTCACCCCGGGACAGGGGGCTCGCGGACTATGGCTACACCTTC,CASSPRDRGLADYGYTF
.,many,TRBJ2-1,TRBV5-1,16,TGCGCCAGCAGCTTGGTTGGTCGAGCGATCAGTAATGAGCAGTTCTTC,CASSLVGRAISNEQFF
TRBD2,few,TRBJ2-1,TRBV6-6,15,TGTGCCAGCAGTTACGGGACTAGCGATGGTAATGAGCAGTTCTTC,CASSYGTSDGNEQFF
.,.,TRBJ2-4,TRBV29-1,14,TGCAGCGCACTTGAGGGCGTTGGTAAAAACATTCAGTACTTC,CSALEGVGKNIQYF
.,many,TRBJ2-1,TRBV11-2,12,TGTGCCAGCAGCGCTGGATGGAATGAGCAGTTCTTC,CASSAGWNEQFF
.,many,TRBJ2-1,TRBV20-1,15,TGCAGTGCTAGAGGTCTCTCAGGGTGGGCCAATGAGCAGTTCTTC,CSARGLSGWANEQFF
TRBD1,.,TRBJ1-2,TRBV6-5,13,TGTGCCAGCAGTCTGGGACAGGTCTATGGCTACACCTTC,CASSLGQVYGYTF
.,few,TRBJ1-2,TRBV6-1,14,TGTGCCAGCAGTGAAGCGTTTTTGGCCAATGGCTACACCTTC,CASSEAFLANGYTF
.,many,TRBJ2-5,TRBV6-5,13,TGTGCCAGCAGTTACTCGTATACGGAGACCCAGTACTTC,CASSYSYTETQYF
.,.,TRBJ2-1,TRBV20-1,14,TGCAGTGCTGTAGGGGGGGTCTCCTACAATGAGCAGTTCTTC,CSAVGGVSYNEQFF
.,.,TRBJ2-5,TRBV4-2,16,TGTGCCAGCAGCCAAGCCGAATACGGGGTCCAAGAGACCCAGTACTTC,CASSQAEYGVQETQYF
TRBD2,many,TRBJ2-7,TRBV20-1,12,TGCAGTGCCACGAGCGGGGGGAGCGAGCAGTACTTC,CSATSGGSEQYF
.,.,TRBJ2-7,TRBV11-2,15,TGTGCCAGCAGCTTCCTGCTTACCAGCTCCTACGAGCAGTACTTC,CASSFLLTSSYEQYF
TRBD1,many,TRBJ2-1,TRBV20-1,13,TGCAGTGCTAGAAACGACAGGGGGTTTGAGCAGTTCTTC,CSARNDRGFEQFF
.,.,TRBJ2-2,TRBV5-1,13,TGCGCCAGCAGCTTAGACAGTAGCGGGGAGCTGTTTTTT,CASSLDSSGELFF
TRBD1,many,TRBJ2-1,TRBV7-2,13,TGTGCCAGCAGCAAACAGGGGTGGGATGAGCAGTTCTTC,CASSKQGWDEQFF
.,few,TRBJ1-6,TRBV2,14,TGTGCCAGCAGGTTTGACAGCCCTAATTCACCCCTCCACTTT,CASRFDSPNSPLHF
TRBD2,once,TRBJ2-1,TRBV18,17,TGTGCCAGCTCACCACGCACTAGCGGGAGCTCCTACAATGAGCAGTTCTTC,CASSPRTSGSSYNEQFF
.,.,TRBJ2-1,TRBV7-9,11,TGTGCCAGCAGCCCCTCGCATGAGCAGTTCTTC,CASSPSHEQFF
TRBD1,many,TRBJ2-2,TRBV29-1,15,TGCAGCGTTGAGTACGGACAGGGGAGTACCGGGGAGCTGTTTTTT,CSVEYGQGSTGELFF
.,medium-sized,TRBJ1-4,TRBV19,15,TGTGCCAGTAGTCCCGGAAGAGCAACTAATGAAAAACTGTTTTTT,CASSPGRATNEKLFF
.,many,TRBJ1-1,TRBV5-4,15,TGTGCCAGCAAAAACAGTGGAACCGTGAACACTGAAGCTTTCTTT,CASKNSGTVNTEAFF
TRBD2,.,TRBJ2-3,TRBV6-1,15,TGTGCCAGCAACGAAGCGGGGTCGCCCCCAGATACGCAGTATTTT,CASNEAGSPPDTQYF
.,.,TRBJ1-5,TRBV7-2,16,TGTGCCAGCAGCTTAGGGACAGCCGCAAGCAATCAGCCCCAGCATTTT,CASSLGTAASNQPQHF
TRBD1,.,TRBJ2-7,TRBV6-2/TRBV6-3,13,TGTGCCAGCAGGTCGACAGGGGACCACGAGCAGTACTTC,CASRSTGDHEQYF
.,few,TRBJ2-2,TRBV6-4,14,TGTGCCAGCAGTGACCGAGCGAGCACCGGGGAGCTGTTTTTT,CASSDRASTGELFF
TRBD1,.,TRBJ1-1,TRBV12-3/TRBV12-4,15,TGTGCCAGCAGTCCAAGGACAGGGATGAACACTGAAGCTTTCTTT,CASSPRTGMNTEAFF
.,many,TRBJ1-3,TRBV6-5,14,TGTGCCAGCAGTTACTCGAATCGCGGAGGCACCATATATTTT,CASSYSNRGGTIYF
.,few,TRBJ1-6,TRBV11-2,13,TGTGCCAGCAGCTTAGAGGTTTATTCACCCCTCCACTTT,CASSLEVYSPLHF
.,.,TRBJ2-2,TRBV5-4,14,TGTGCCAGCAGCTTGGGACAGCTAACCGGGGAGCTGTTTTTT,CASSLGQLTGELFF
.,many,TRBJ1-5,TRBV5-5,15,TGTGCCAGCAGCCCGGGACCCCAGACCGCTCAGCCCCAGCATTTT,CASSPGPQTAQPQHF
.,many,TRBJ2-7,TRBV5-6,13,TGTGCCAGCAGCTACGGTCAGGGCTACGAGCAGTACTTC,CASSYGQGYEQYF
.,medium-sized,TRBJ1-4,TRBV3-1,16,TGTGCCAGCAGCCAAGATCAACCAAAAAGGAATGAAAAACTGTTTTTT,CASSQDQPKRNEKLFF
.,.,TRBJ2-7,TRBV20-1,15,TGCAGTGCTAGAGATGGTGGCAGGGCTAACTACGAGCAGTACTTC,CSARDGGRANYEQYF
.,.,TRBJ1-5,TRBV10-2,15,TGCGCCAGCAGTGAAAGGAAGGGACTGGGAGAGCCCCAGCATTTT,CASSERKGLGEPQHF
.,.,TRBJ1-4,TRBV9,16,TGTGCCAGCAGCGTAGCGGCGGATCCAACTAATGAAAAACTGTTTTTT,CASSVAADPTNEKLFF
TRBD2,.,TRBJ2-1,TRBV7-7,14,TGTGCCAGCAGCCAAACTAGCGGGGGGGGTGAGCAGTTCTTC,CASSQTSGGGEQFF
TRBD2,medium-sized,TRBJ2-1,TRBV6-5,22,TGTGCCAGCAGTTACACACTCTGGACTAGCGGACCTCGGTACCGCTCCTACAATGAGCAGTTCTTC,CASSYTLWTSGPRYRSYNEQFF